The present entry profiles one T cell receptor (beta chain) with its context. Its specificity is unknown. This CDR3 has 15 amino acids. Germline loops: CDR1 SGDLS, CDR2 YYNGEE. V lost 0 bases, J lost 2 bases, and 11 bases lay in between. The data originate from a study of cytomegalovirus exposure and HLA in healthy donors. Profiling relied on immunoSEQ multiplex PCR, and the TCRdb table lists in-frame clones only, not all of them. The table lists some 250,000 clones, approximately 84% of them singletons. Study findings and constraints: There were fewer than 200 TCR beta chains listed as cytomegalovirus-associated. Reports showed the classifier diagnosing cytomegalovirus status with high specificity and sensitivity. A few chains tied to CMV proved CMV antigen-specific in vitro.

The chain carries TRBV9 and TRBJ1-2; D gene unclear. Sequenced input: PBMCs. The TCR sequence derives from a woman aged 25 to 39 in good health and CMV-seropositive. CDR3 amino acids: CASSVGTRENYGYTF. The CDR3 DNA reads as TGTGCCAGCAGCGTAGGAACCCGGGAGAACTATGGCTACACCTTC.